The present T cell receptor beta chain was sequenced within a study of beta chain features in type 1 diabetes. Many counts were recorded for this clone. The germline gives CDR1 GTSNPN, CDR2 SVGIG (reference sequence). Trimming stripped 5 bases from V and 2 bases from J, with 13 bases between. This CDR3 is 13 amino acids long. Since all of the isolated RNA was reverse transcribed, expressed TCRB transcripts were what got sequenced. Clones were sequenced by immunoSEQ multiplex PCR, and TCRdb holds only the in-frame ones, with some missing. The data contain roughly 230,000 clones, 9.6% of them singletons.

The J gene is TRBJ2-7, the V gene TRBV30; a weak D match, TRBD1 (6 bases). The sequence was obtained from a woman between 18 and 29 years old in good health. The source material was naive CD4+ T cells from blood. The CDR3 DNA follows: TGTGCCTGGGCCTCAGGGGCGACCTACGAGCAGTACTTC. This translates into CAWASGATYEQYF.